Included here is one T cell receptor beta chain sequence, with context. This specimen belongs to a study of blood T cell repertoires in COVID-19. Study-wide background: From the United States, Italy and Spain came samples of acute and convalescent COVID-19.

From germline, CDR1 is SGHRS and CDR2 YFSETQ. V gave up 4 bases and J gave up 7 bases, with 23 bases separating them. The CDR3 has 16 amino acids. Per the original data handling: By means of reference gene primer amplification, nucleated cell counts were estimated. Libraries were prepared by immunoSEQ multiplex PCR; TCRdb keeps only in-frame clonotypes and omits some of them. That table is the source of V, J and clone size, and D and trimming were worked out from the DNA. Here the sample spans under 250,000 clones, around 80% being singletons. The specimen sequenced was peripheral blood. The chain is built from TRBV5-1 and TRBJ1-2; tentatively, D is TRBD1 (5 bases). This receptor was taken from a middle-aged woman with acute or convalescent COVID-19. This chain's CDR3 is CASSPSAGRVISGYTF. Written as DNA, the CDR3 is TGCGCCAGCAGCCCATCGGCAGGGAGGGTAATAAGTGGCTACACCTTC.